These 13 T cell receptor beta chains originate from one sample sequenced in a study of T cells in women clearing cervical HPV infection. This table comes from immunoSEQ multiplex PCR, and its TCRdb copy is limited to in-frame clones, with some not included. The sample spans under 25,000 clones; the ten largest clones claim approximately 16%. Sequencing input: blood buffy coat. The receptors shown here come from a woman aged 18 to 75 with a cervical HPV16 infection that either progressed to CIN3+ or cleared (not recorded which).

As to this clone: The sequenced fragment ends 3 residues before the CDR3 boundary, so the rest is inferred from the germline J gene. The V call is TRBV5-5, the J call TRBJ2-2; D not certain. V lost 4 bases and J 6 bases, leaving 7 bases between the germline ends. Germline V gene sequence: CDR1 SGHKS, CDR2 YYEKEE (reference sequence). The CDR3 has 12 amino acids. The DNA read from the CDR3 is TGTGCCAGCAGCCCCCTCGCCGGGGAG. Protein product: CASSPLAGE. The whole CDR3 reads CASSPLAGELFF.

As for this clone: The DNA ends 3 residues before the CDR3 does, and the rest of the CDR3 is filled in from the germline J gene. This rearrangement joins TRBV30 to TRBJ1-1; tentative D call: TRBD1 (6 bases). The CDR3 contains 14 residues. Per germline, CDR1 GTSNPN and CDR2 SVGIG (reference sequence). The CDR3 protein is CAWSITGGDFKAFF. The DNA read from the CDR3 is TGTGCCTGGAGTATAACGGGGGGCGATTTCAAA.

About this clone itself: The read stops 3 residues short of the end of the CDR3; the missing end is completed from the germline J gene. V usage is TRBV20-1 and J usage is TRBJ2-2; 8 nucleotides agree with TRBD1. Germline V gene sequence: CDR1 DFQATT, CDR2 SNEGSKA (reference sequence). The CDR3 loop spans 14 amino acids. CDR3 amino acids: CSGLRGPDNEKLFF. The CDR3 bases that were read are TGCAGTGGTCTCAGGGGGCCTGATAATGAAAAG.

A note on this clone: The read finishes 3 residues shy of the CDR3 end, and the germline J gene is used to complete it. V is TRBV6-2 or TRBV6-3 and J is TRBJ1-2; 7 bases match TRBD1. Germline V gene lookup returns CDR1 MNHEY and CDR2 SVGEGT. The CDR3 totals 15 residues. V shed 6 bases and J 2 bases; nucleotides not matched to a gene: 9. The sequenced CDR3 bases are TGTGCCAGCAGCGCCCCCGGCAGGGGGAACTATGGC. It yields the protein CASSAPGRGNYG. The full CDR3 reads CASSAPGRGNYGYTF.

Remarks on this clone: Sequencing ends 3 residues short of the CDR3 end; the germline J gene provides the rest. This chain connects TRBV5-1 to TRBJ2-3, with D possibly matching TRBD2 (5 bases). From germline, CDR1 is SGHRS and CDR2 YFSETQ. The CDR3 is 13 amino acids. V lost 3 bases and J lost 8, with 13 bases in between. The part of the CDR3 DNA that was read is TGCGCCAGCAGCTCTGACGGGGTAGTTACG. Its translation is CASSSDGVVT. The entire CDR3 protein is CASSSDGVVTQYF.

Regarding this clone: The read ends 3 residues shy of where the CDR3 ends; the end is completed using the germline J gene. The gene calls are TRBV5-1 and TRBJ1-4, with D possibly matching TRBD1 (6 bases). The CDR3 length is 14 residues. Germline-derived CDR1 and CDR2 are SGHRS and YFSETQ. CDR3 in amino acids: CASSLDSANSPLFF. The part of the CDR3 DNA that was read is TGCGCCAGCAGCCTGGACAGTGCCAATTCACCA.

On this clone: The CDR3 end lies 3 residues beyond the end of the read and is filled in from the germline J gene. The chain uses TRBV18 and TRBJ2-1; D is tentatively TRBD1 or TRBD2 (5 bases each). This CDR3 spans 15 amino acids. Germline-derived CDR1 and CDR2 are KGHSH and LQKENI. Between the trimmed V and J ends, which lost 2 bases and 3 bases, there was a span of 11 bases. Partial CDR3 DNA: TGTGCCAGCTCACCAATGAGAGGGGTCTACAATGAG. This sequence encodes CASSPMRGVYNE. The full CDR3 sequence reads CASSPMRGVYNEQFF. Full variable domain (rest looked up from reference TRBV18 and TRBJ2-1): NAGVMQNPRHLVRRRGQEARLRCSPMKGHSHVYWYRQLPEEGLKFMVYLQKENIIDESGMPKERFSAEFPKEGPSILRIQQVVRGDSAAYFCASSPMRGVYNEQFFGPGTRLTVL.

Notes on this clone: Read coverage stops 3 residues before the CDR3 terminus; the germline J gene supplies the remainder. The rearrangement links TRBV5-1 to TRBJ2-2, with TRBD1 identical over 10 bases. CDR3 length: 16 amino acids. Germline lookup yields CDR1 SGHRS and CDR2 YFSETQ. CDR3 bases read: TGCGCCAGCAGCCCCGGGACAGGGGCCGCTAATGAAAAG. The encoded protein is CASSPGTGAANEK. The whole CDR3 sequence is CASSPGTGAANEKLFF. Full variable domain (rest looked up from reference TRBV5-1 and TRBJ2-2): KAGVTQTPRYLIKTRGQQVTLSCSPISGHRSVSWYQQTPGQGLQFLFEYFSETQRNKGNFPGRFSGRQFSNSRSEMNVSTLELGDSALYLCASSPGTGAANEKLFFGEGSRLTVL.

On this clone itself: The read ends 3 residues shy of where the CDR3 ends; the end is completed using the germline J gene. This chain uses TRBV19 with TRBJ1-1; D unresolved. Germline V lookup: CDR1 LNHDA, CDR2 SQIVND (reference sequence). The CDR3 contains 14 residues. The sequenced CDR3 bases are TGTGCCAGTAGTATAGATCTAGGCGGGGAGGTA. This sequence encodes CASSIDLGGEV. The complete CDR3 reads CASSIDLGGEVAFF. Filled out from reference TRBV19 and TRBJ1-1, the complete variable domain reads DGGITQSPKYLFRKEGQNVTLSCEQNLNHDAMYWYRQDPGQGLRLIYYSQIVNDFQKGDIAEGYSVSREKKESFPLTVTSAQKNPTAFYLCASSIDLGGEVAFFGQGTRLTVV.

About this clone: The CDR3 goes on 3 residues after the read ends, and that part is filled in from the germline J gene. The chain is built from TRBV6-4 and TRBJ2-3; tentatively, D is TRBD1 (5 bases). Germline values: CDR1 MRHNA, CDR2 SNTAGT. The CDR3 covers 16 residues. V gave up 0 bases and J gave up 0 bases, with 10 bases separating them. The CDR3 DNA, read in part, is TGTGCCAGCAGTGACTCAGGGGTTTCGAGCACAGATACG. Translating gives CASSDSGVSSTDT. The full CDR3 is CASSDSGVSSTDTQYF.

As concerns this clone: The DNA ends 3 residues before the CDR3 does, and the rest of the CDR3 is filled in from the germline J gene. The gene calls are TRBV6-1 and TRBJ1-2, with D possibly matching TRBD1 (6 bases). The CDR3 length is 16 residues. Looked up from germline, CDR1 is MNHNS and CDR2 is SASEGT. The CDR3 reads CASSVTGILYSYDYTF. CDR3 DNA (partial): TGTGCCAGCAGTGTAACAGGGATACTGTACTCCTACGAC.

CDR3 bases read: TGTGCCAGCAGTGGCAGGTCTGGGGCCAACGTC. This gives the protein CASSGRSGANV. The entire CDR3 protein is CASSGRSGANVLTF. The rearrangement joins TRBV14 to TRBJ2-6; no definite D call. The read gets to within 3 residues of the CDR3 end, and the germline J gene fills in the rest. Trimming stripped 6 bases from V and 1 base from J, with 7 bases between. This CDR3 spans 14 amino acids. CDR1 is SGHDN, CDR2 FVKESK, per germline. Full variable domain (outside the CDR3, taken from reference TRBV14 and TRBJ2-6): EAGVTQFPSHSVIEKGQTVTLRCDPISGHDNLYWYRRVMGKEIKFLLHFVKESKQDESGMPNNRFLAERTGGTYSTLKVQPAELEDSGVYFCASSGRSGANVLTFGAGSRLTVL.

A word on this clone: The read gets to within 3 residues of the CDR3 end, and the germline J gene fills in the rest. V is TRBV19 and J is TRBJ2-3; 7 bases agree with TRBD1. Germline CDR1 and CDR2: LNHDA and SQIVND (reference sequence). The CDR3 has 16 amino acids. The covered CDR3 bases are TGTGCCAGTAGGCCAAGACAGGGTATCATCAATCAGCCG. This codes for CASRPRQGIINQP. From start to end, the CDR3 is CASRPRQGIINQPQYF.